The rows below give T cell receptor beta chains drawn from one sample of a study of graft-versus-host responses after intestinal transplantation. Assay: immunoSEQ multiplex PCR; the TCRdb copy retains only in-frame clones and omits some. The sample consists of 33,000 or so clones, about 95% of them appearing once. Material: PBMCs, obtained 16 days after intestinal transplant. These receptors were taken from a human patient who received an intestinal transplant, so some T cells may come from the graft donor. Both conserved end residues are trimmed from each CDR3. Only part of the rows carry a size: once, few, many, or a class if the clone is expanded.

CDR3aa: ASSEASTSVILYEQY
j_gene: TRBJ2-7
abundance: .
v_gene: TRBV2
len: 15

CDR3aa: ASSSPGRATYEQY
j_gene: TRBJ2-7
abundance: .
v_gene: TRBV9
len: 13

CDR3aa: ATSRGDSSYEQY
j_gene: TRBJ2-7
abundance: .
v_gene: TRBV15
len: 12

CDR3aa: ASSPASRVNEQF
j_gene: TRBJ2-1
abundance: .
v_gene: TRBV18
len: 12

CDR3aa: ASSPERVYQPQH
j_gene: TRBJ1-5
abundance: .
v_gene: TRBV28
len: 12

CDR3aa: ASSVGTGDQPQH
j_gene: TRBJ1-5
abundance: .
v_gene: TRBV5-1
len: 12

CDR3aa: ASSATTTDTQY
j_gene: TRBJ2-3
abundance: .
v_gene: TRBV21-1
len: 11

CDR3aa: ASSEIKGQGDFSNGYT
j_gene: TRBJ1-2
abundance: .
v_gene: TRBV2
len: 16

CDR3aa: ASSSTSGRYNEQF
j_gene: TRBJ2-1
abundance: once
v_gene: TRBV7-8
len: 13

CDR3aa: ASSFLTSGFTYEQY
j_gene: TRBJ2-7
abundance: .
v_gene: TRBV28
len: 14

CDR3aa: ASSRGVGRNEQF
j_gene: TRBJ2-1
abundance: .
v_gene: TRBV5-1
len: 12

CDR3aa: ASSIPQGARETQY
j_gene: TRBJ2-5
abundance: .
v_gene: TRBV5-1
len: 13

CDR3aa: ASSRVGNQPQH
j_gene: TRBJ1-5
abundance: once
v_gene: TRBV11-2
len: 11

CDR3aa: ASSYSGSGENEQY
j_gene: TRBJ2-7
abundance: .
v_gene: TRBV6-5
len: 13

CDR3aa: ASSPTGRDNEQF
j_gene: TRBJ2-1
abundance: .
v_gene: TRBV6-5
len: 12

CDR3aa: ASSQDQRPYEQY
j_gene: TRBJ2-7
abundance: .
v_gene: TRBV4-3
len: 12

CDR3aa: ASSKDPTAGAKEQF
j_gene: TRBJ2-1
abundance: .
v_gene: TRBV21-1
len: 14

CDR3aa: ASSYGGQETQY
j_gene: TRBJ2-5
abundance: .
v_gene: TRBV27
len: 11

CDR3aa: ASSQDGGMNTEAF
j_gene: TRBJ1-1
abundance: .
v_gene: TRBV4-2
len: 13

CDR3aa: ASSVTGGYGEQF
j_gene: TRBJ2-1
abundance: .
v_gene: TRBV25-1
len: 12

CDR3aa: ASSAGLAGGYWPFHEQF
j_gene: TRBJ2-1
abundance: .
v_gene: TRBV9
len: 17

CDR3aa: AWSGNRVGLETQY
j_gene: TRBJ2-5
abundance: .
v_gene: TRBV30
len: 13

CDR3aa: ASSLAGGQGIQETQY
j_gene: TRBJ2-5
abundance: .
v_gene: TRBV5-1
len: 15

CDR3aa: ASSWQVSYNEQF
j_gene: TRBJ2-1
abundance: .
v_gene: TRBV4-2
len: 12

CDR3aa: AISERGRRNSPLH
j_gene: TRBJ1-6
abundance: .
v_gene: TRBV10-3
len: 13

CDR3aa: ATSRDKRGDQPQH
j_gene: TRBJ1-5
abundance: .
v_gene: TRBV15
len: 13